The 14 T cell receptor beta chains reported below all come from one sample, sequenced in a study of T-cell reconstitution after alpha-beta-depleted transplantation in children. TCRbeta library preparation incorporated unique molecular identifiers. TCRdb processed the PCR reads anew with MiXCR; each CDR3 protein has one entry. The data show about 230,000 distinct CDR3 sequences, 11% seen once. Sequencing used PBMCs, obtained before TCRalphabeta/CD19-depleted stem cell transplant. The receptor source for this set is a child in the first two years of life with acute myeloid leukemia, due to receive a stem cell transplant.

Ten or more counts support this clonotype. The genes are TRBV9 and TRBJ2-1, with D maybe TRBD2 (7 bases). The CDR3 totals 14 residues. V shed 2 bases and J shed 4 bases, with 10 bases lying between them. Per germline, CDR1 SGDLS and CDR2 YYNGEE. The CDR3 DNA follows: TGTGCCAGCAGCGTCGGGGGGCAATACAATGAGCAGTTCTTC. This translates into CASSVGGQYNEQFF.

This clonotype was seen at least ten times. The chain combines TRBV6-1 with TRBJ2-2; D call uncertain. V lost 6 bases to trimming and J lost 2 bases, with 10 bases between them. The CDR3 spans 14 residues. Germline loops: CDR1 MNHNS, CDR2 SASEGT. The CDR3 protein is CASRLGPNTGELFF. The CDR3 nucleotides are TGTGCCAGCAGGCTAGGCCCCAACACCGGGGAGCTGTTTTTT.

This clonotype has ten or more counts. The V and J genes are TRBV12-3 or TRBV12-4 and TRBJ2-3, with TRBD2 identical over 10 bases. CDR3 size: 16 residues. Germline trimming cut 1 base from V and 2 bases from J; bases unmatched to any gene: 3. The CDR3 sequence: CASSLGLAGPTDTQYF. The CDR3 DNA reads as TGTGCCAGCAGTTTAGGACTAGCGGGCCCCACAGATACGCAGTATTTT.

A single count supports this clonotype. At one boundary the junction diverges from the germline segment, which might be a read error. The rearrangement links TRBV20-1 to TRBJ2-3; 12 bases match TRBD2. Germline lookup yields CDR1 DFQATT and CDR2 SNEGSKA (reference sequence). This CDR3 contains 15 residues. CDR3 coding DNA: TGCAGTGCTAGTGGAGGACTAGCGGGACAGGATACGAAGTATTTT. It encodes CSASGGLAGQDTKYF.

This clonotype occurred many times. The rearrangement joins TRBV21-1 to TRBJ2-7. TRBV21-1 is described as a pseudogene. The CDR3 has 10 residues. The CDR3 sequence is CASSKYEQYF. In DNA, the CDR3 is TGTGCCAGCAGCAAATACGAGCAGTACTTC.

Many counts were recorded for this clonotype. The chain links TRBV7-8 to TRBJ2-5, with 9 bases aligning to TRBD2. V gave up 4 bases and J gave up 4 bases; unmatched junction bases: 16. The CDR3 consists of 18 residues. CDR1 and CDR2 from the germline V gene are SGHVS and FQNEAQ. DNA for the CDR3: TGTGCCAGCAGCTCCCCATCCCGGGGGCGGGGGGGCCGAGAGACCCAGTACTTC. Translation gives CASSSPSRGRGGRETQYF.

This clonotype turned up a few times. An end of the junction does not agree with germline; a read error may underlie this. This chain connects TRBV13 to TRBJ2-7; no clear D. This CDR3 comprises 11 residues. Germline-derived CDR1 and CDR2 are PRHDT and FYEKMQ (reference sequence). CDR3 amino acids: CASTPLLFPFF. CDR3 in DNA: TGTGCCAGCACCCCCCTCCTTTTCCCCTTTTTC.

At least ten counts were recorded for this clonotype. This rearrangement joins TRBV5-1 to TRBJ2-5; 12 bases align to TRBD2. The CDR3 runs to 15 residues. Germline values: CDR1 SGHRS, CDR2 YFSETQ. Germline trimming cut 5 bases from V and 7 bases from J; bases unmatched to any gene: 9. CDR3 sequence: CASRGLAGGPGTQYF. The CDR3 DNA sequence: TGCGCCAGCAGAGGTCTAGCGGGAGGGCCGGGGACCCAGTACTTC. Drawing the rest from reference TRBV5-1 and TRBJ2-5, the complete variable domain is KAGVTQTPRYLIKTRGQQVTLSCSPISGHRSVSWYQQTPGQGLQFLFEYFSETQRNKGNFPGRFSGRQFSNSRSEMNVSTLELGDSALYLCASRGLAGGPGTQYFGPGTRLLVL.

This clonotype occurred many times. The rearrangement uses TRBV5-6 and TRBJ2-1; D gene ambiguous. CDR1 and CDR2 from the germline V gene are SGHDT and YYEEEE. The CDR3 spans 15 residues. V was pared by 4 bases and J by 2 bases, with 13 bases between. CDR3 nucleotides: TGTGCCAGCAGCCCCTTAAAGCCCACCTACAATGAGCAGTTCTTC. Translating gives CASSPLKPTYNEQFF.

This clonotype was seen more than once but under ten times. The chain recombines TRBV30 with TRBJ1-2; D might be TRBD1 (5 bases). From germline, CDR1 is GTSNPN and CDR2 SVGIG (reference sequence). V lost 2 bases, J lost 6 bases, and 7 bases lay in between. CDR3 length equals 11 residues. The CDR3 spells CAWSSGDGYTF. CDR3 nucleotides: TGTGCCTGGAGTTCGGGGGATGGCTACACCTTC.

The table lists this clonotype with many counts. The rearrangement links TRBV12-3 or TRBV12-4 to TRBJ1-4; D is unclear. This CDR3 region has 14 residues. Trimming cost V 7 bases and J 0 bases, with 9 bases left between them. The DNA of the CDR3 is TGTGCCAGCACCTCACAAGCAACTAATGAAAAACTGTTTTTT. Translating gives CASTSQATNEKLFF.

In its sample, this clonotype was seen many times. The chain joins TRBV7-2 to TRBJ2-1, with D unclear. CDR1 is SGHTA, CDR2 FQGNSA, per germline. This CDR3 spans 13 amino acids. The germline V and J ends were trimmed by 4 bases and 7 bases, with 11 bases remaining between them. The chain's CDR3 is CASSSGVENEQFF. CDR3 coding DNA: TGTGCCAGCAGCTCGGGCGTCGAGAATGAGCAGTTCTTC.

The chain employs TRBV7-7 and TRBJ2-3; 7 positions match TRBD2. V lost 4 bases to trimming and J lost 2 bases; unmatched junction nucleotides: 9. Germline CDR1 and CDR2: SSHAT and FNYEAQ (reference sequence). This CDR3 is built from 16 residues. The CDR3 coding sequence is TGTGCCAGCAGCTCGGGCCAGGGAGGGGTCACAGATACGCAGTATTTT. Translated: CASSSGQGGVTDTQYF.

This clonotype was recorded at least ten times. This rearrangement joins TRBV6-1 to TRBJ2-7; 15 nucleotides agree with TRBD2. The trim removed 6 bases at V and 2 bases at J, leaving 2 bases unmatched. CDR3 length: 15 amino acids. Germline V gene data show CDR1 as MNHNS and CDR2 as SASEGT. This CDR3 reads CASRGLAGGTYEQYF. Here the CDR3 DNA reads TGTGCCAGCAGGGGACTAGCGGGAGGTACCTACGAGCAGTACTTC.